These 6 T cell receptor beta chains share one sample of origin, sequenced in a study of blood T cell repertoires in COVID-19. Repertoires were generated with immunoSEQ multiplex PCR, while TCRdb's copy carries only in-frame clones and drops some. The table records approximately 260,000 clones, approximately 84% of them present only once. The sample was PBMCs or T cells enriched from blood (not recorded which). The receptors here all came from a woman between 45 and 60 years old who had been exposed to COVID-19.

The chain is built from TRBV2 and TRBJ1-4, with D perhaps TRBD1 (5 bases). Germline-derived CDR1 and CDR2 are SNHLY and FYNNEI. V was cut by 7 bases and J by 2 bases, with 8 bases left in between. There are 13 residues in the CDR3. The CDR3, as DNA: TGTGCCAGCAAAGCAGGGACTAATGAAAAACTGTTTTTT. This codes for CASKAGTNEKLFF.

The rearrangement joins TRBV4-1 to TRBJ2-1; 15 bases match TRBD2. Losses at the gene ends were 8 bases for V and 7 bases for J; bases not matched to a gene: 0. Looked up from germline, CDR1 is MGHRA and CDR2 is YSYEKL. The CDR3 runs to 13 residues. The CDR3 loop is CASGLAGGNEQFF. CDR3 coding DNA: TGCGCCAGCGGACTAGCGGGGGGGAATGAGCAGTTCTTC.

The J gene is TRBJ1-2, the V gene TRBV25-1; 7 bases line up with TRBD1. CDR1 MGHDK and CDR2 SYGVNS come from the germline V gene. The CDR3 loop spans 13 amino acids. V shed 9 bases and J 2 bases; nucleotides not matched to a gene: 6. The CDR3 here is CASHRGSNYGYTF. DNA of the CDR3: TGTGCCAGTCACAGGGGATCGAACTATGGCTACACCTTC.

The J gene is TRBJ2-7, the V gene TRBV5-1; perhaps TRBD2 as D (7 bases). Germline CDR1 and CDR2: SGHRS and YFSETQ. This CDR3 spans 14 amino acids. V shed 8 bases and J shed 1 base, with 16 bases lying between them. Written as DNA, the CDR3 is TGCGCCAGTGCACTGGGGGGGCCTTCCTACGAGCAGTACTTC. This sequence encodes CASALGGPSYEQYF.

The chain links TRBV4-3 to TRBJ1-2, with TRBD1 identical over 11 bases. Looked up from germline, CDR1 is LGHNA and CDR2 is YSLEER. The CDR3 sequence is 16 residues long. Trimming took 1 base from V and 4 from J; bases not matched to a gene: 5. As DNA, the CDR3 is TGCGCCAGCAGCCAAGCCGGGACAGGGGGTGGCTATGGCTACACCTTC. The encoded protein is CASSQAGTGGGYGYTF.

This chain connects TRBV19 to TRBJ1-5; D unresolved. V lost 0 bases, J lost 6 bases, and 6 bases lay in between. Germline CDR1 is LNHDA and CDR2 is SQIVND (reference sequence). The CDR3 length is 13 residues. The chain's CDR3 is CASSIDRSQPQHF. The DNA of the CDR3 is TGTGCCAGTAGTATAGATCGCAGTCAGCCCCAGCATTTT.